These 5 T cell receptor beta chains came from one sample sequenced in a study of blood T cell repertoires in COVID-19 (dated by TCRdb to 2019 to 2021). The library was built by means of the immunoSEQ multiplex PCR assay. Entries here come from immuneACCESS through TCRdb and include only in-frame sequences with V and J called. Some clones fail to appear in such tables; in the studies checked, an unresolved V gene covers under half of the shortfall, and the cause of the remainder is unknown. This sample lists 75,000 or so clones; approximately 80% were detected once. The leading ten clones occupy around 5.3% of the sample. Sequences were obtained from peripheral blood. These receptors were taken from a man in his fifties or sixties with active or convalescent COVID-19.

This clone was seen a few times. This rearrangement joins TRBV2 to TRBJ2-2, with TRBD2 matching 10 bases. Germline CDR1 and CDR2: SNHLY and FYNNEI. The CDR3 extends over 17 amino acids. V was pared by 4 bases and J by 4 bases, with 9 bases of the junction left unmatched. Here the CDR3 reads CASSASAGLAVTGELFF. DNA for the CDR3: TGTGCCAGCAGTGCCTCGGCTGGACTAGCGGTCACCGGGGAGCTGTTTTTT.

The chain is built from TRBV2 and TRBJ1-1; possible D gene TRBD1, 6 bases. Germline assignment: CDR1 SNHLY and CDR2 FYNNEI. Deletions cut 7 bases from V and 0 bases from J, with 9 bases between. The CDR3 is made up of 13 amino acids. This CDR3 is CASNQGMNTEAFF. CDR3 DNA: TGTGCCAGCAACCAGGGGATGAACACTGAAGCTTTCTTT.

The J gene is TRBJ2-2, the V gene TRBV19; 8 positions agree with TRBD2. The CDR3 contains 14 residues. Germline lookup yields CDR1 LNHDA and CDR2 SQIVND (reference sequence). V was clipped by 3 bases and J by 8 bases; unmatched bases: 5. Written as DNA, the CDR3 is TGTGCCAGTAGTATTGACAGCGGGGGAGGGGAGCTGTTTTTT. It is translated as CASSIDSGGGELFF.

This chain uses TRBV21-1 with TRBJ1-1; the tabulated D call, TRBD1, remains unverified against the DNA. TRBV21-1 is annotated as a pseudogene. The CDR3 has 17 amino acids. The CDR3 loop reads CASSKPTGLDRRPEAFF. Written as DNA, the CDR3 is TGTGCCAGCAGCAAACCGACGGGATTGGACAGGCGGCCTGAAGCTTTCTTT.

CDR3 coding DNA: TGTGCCAGCAGCCCAGATGTAGCGGGGGCGGGGGAGCAGTACTTC. Translated, it gives CASSPDVAGAGEQYF. V and J are TRBV9 and TRBJ2-7, with 9 nucleotides matching TRBD2. This CDR3 is 15 amino acids long. Germline CDR1 SGDLS, CDR2 YYNGEE. The J segment lost 7 bases and the V segment lost 4 bases, leaving 12 bases of the junction unmatched.